Sequencing of this T cell receptor beta chain was carried out in a study of T cells after yellow fever vaccination. TCRdb ran MiXCR on the 5' RACE reads and lists one entry per CDR3 protein. The data contain 610,000 or so distinct CDR3 sequences, approximately 13% of them seen just once; the ten biggest clones take up approximately 15%. Germline V CDR1 and CDR2: SGHRS, YFSETQ. Trimming shortened V by 2 bases and J by 3 bases, and 12 bases separated the two germline ends. The CDR3 length is 15 residues. This clonotype occurred a few times. The source is a young man who received the YFV17D yellow fever vaccine. Sequencing was performed on PBMCs, taken on the day of the yellow fever booster vaccination. This chain uses TRBV5-1 with TRBJ2-1, with D possibly matching TRBD2 (6 bases). CDR3 in DNA: TGCGCCAGCAGCTTCGGGGGAGCCCGCTACAATGAGCAGTTCTTC. This codes for CASSFGGARYNEQFF. The complete variable domain, with remaining parts taken from reference TRBV5-1 and TRBJ2-1, reads KAGVTQTPRYLIKTRGQQVTLSCSPISGHRSVSWYQQTPGQGLQFLFEYFSETQRNKGNFPGRFSGRQFSNSRSEMNVSTLELGDSALYLCASSFGGARYNEQFFGPGTRLTVL.